This TCR beta chain was observed in a study of blood T cell repertoires in COVID-19. For the study at large: The samples span acute and convalescent COVID-19 from the United States, Italy and Spain.

CDR3 length equals 15 residues. The germline V gene encodes CDR1 PRHDT and CDR2 FYEKMQ (reference sequence). V was trimmed by 0 bases and J by 5 bases, leaving 13 bases between them. The study recruited people aged about 18 to 90 years across approximately 23 US areas. Recovery among Cohort 3 donors was established by two negative PCRs, clearance, or symptom resolution. Per the study methods: Counts of nucleated cells, estimated from reference gene primer amplification, were obtained. Data came from immunoSEQ multiplex PCR; TCRdb stores just in-frame clones and leaves some out. V and J calls and clone size follow that table, whereas D and trimming were derived from the DNA. The sample includes more than 200,000 clones, approximately 90% of them seen just once.

The rearrangement links TRBV13 to TRBJ1-2; D is possibly TRBD1 (5 bases). The sequenced material came from PBMCs or T cells enriched from blood (not recorded which). This TCR was recovered from a woman aged 25 to 39 who had recovered from COVID-19. This chain's CDR3 is CASSLGRPGTYGYTF. In DNA, the CDR3 is TGTGCCAGCAGCTTAGGCCGACCTGGGACTTATGGCTACACCTTC.